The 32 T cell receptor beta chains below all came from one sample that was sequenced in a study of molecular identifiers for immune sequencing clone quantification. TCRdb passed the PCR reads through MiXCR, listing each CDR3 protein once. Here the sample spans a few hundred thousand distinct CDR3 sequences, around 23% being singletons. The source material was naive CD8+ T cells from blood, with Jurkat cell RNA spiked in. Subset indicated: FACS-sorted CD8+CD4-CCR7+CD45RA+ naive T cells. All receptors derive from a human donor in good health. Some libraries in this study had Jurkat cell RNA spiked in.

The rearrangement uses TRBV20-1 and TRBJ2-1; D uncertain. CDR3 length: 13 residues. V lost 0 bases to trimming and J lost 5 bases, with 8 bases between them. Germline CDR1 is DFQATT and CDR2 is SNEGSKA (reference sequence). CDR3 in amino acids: CSARDRWDNEQFF. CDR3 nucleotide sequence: TGCAGTGCTAGAGATCGGTGGGACAATGAGCAGTTCTTC.

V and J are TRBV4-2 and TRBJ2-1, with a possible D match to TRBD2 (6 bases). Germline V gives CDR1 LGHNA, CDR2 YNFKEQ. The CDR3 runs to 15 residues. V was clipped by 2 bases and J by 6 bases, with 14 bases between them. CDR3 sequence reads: CASSQTGLDSNEQFF. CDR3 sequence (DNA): TGTGCCAGCAGCCAAACGGGACTGGACTCCAATGAGCAGTTCTTC.

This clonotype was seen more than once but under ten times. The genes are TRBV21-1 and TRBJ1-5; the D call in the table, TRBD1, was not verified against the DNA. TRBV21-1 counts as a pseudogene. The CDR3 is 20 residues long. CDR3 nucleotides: TGTGCCAGCAGCAAATCACCCAGGGCCAGCCGGGACAGGCACAATCAGCCCCAGCATTTT. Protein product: CASSKSPRASRDRHNQPQHF.

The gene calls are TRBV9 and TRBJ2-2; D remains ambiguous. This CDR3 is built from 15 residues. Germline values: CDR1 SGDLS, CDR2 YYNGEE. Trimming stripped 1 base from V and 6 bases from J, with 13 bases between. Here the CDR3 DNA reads TGTGCCAGCAGCGTAAAAGGTACTGTCGCCGGGGAGCTGTTTTTT. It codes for CASSVKGTVAGELFF.

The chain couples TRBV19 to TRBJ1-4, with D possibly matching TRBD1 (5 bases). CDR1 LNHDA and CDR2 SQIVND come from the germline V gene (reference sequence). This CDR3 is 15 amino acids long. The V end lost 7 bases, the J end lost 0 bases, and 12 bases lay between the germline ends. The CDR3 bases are TGTGCCAGTACTGAGGGGCCTGCAACTAATGAAAAACTGTTTTTT. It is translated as CASTEGPATNEKLFF.

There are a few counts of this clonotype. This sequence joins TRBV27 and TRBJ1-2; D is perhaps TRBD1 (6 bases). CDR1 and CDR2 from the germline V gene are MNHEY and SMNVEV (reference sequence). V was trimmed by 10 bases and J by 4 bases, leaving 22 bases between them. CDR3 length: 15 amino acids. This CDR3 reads CAIPQGPTWGYGYTF. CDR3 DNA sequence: TGTGCCATCCCCCAGGGGCCTACCTGGGGCTATGGCTACACCTTC.

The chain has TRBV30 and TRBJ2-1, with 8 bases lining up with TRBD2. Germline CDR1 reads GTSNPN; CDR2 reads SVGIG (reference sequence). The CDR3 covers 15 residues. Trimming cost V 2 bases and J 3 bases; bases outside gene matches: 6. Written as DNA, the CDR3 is TGTGCCTGGAGTATACTAGCGGAGTTCTACAATGAGCAGTTCTTC. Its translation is CAWSILAEFYNEQFF.

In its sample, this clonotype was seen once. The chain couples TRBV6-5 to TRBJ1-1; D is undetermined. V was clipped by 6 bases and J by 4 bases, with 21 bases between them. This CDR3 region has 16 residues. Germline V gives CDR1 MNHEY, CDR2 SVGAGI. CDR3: CASRTGSLGGGTEAFF. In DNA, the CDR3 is TGTGCCAGCAGGACCGGCAGTCTTGGTGGAGGCACTGAAGCTTTCTTT.

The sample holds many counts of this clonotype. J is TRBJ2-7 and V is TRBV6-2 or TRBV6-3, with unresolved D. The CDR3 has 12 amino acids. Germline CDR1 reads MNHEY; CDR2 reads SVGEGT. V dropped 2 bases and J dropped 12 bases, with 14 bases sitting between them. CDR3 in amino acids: CASSYGSLGMYF. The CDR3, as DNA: TGTGCCAGCAGTTACGGCTCCCTGGGAATGTACTTC.

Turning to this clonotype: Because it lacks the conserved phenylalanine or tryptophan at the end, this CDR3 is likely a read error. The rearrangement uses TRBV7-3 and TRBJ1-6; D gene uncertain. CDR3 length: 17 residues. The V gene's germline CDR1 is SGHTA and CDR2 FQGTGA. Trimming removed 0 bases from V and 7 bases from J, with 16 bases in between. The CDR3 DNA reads TGTGCCAGCAGCTTAACCCGGCCCACCCGCAAAAATTCACCCCTCCACTTA. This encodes CASSLTRPTRKNSPLHL.

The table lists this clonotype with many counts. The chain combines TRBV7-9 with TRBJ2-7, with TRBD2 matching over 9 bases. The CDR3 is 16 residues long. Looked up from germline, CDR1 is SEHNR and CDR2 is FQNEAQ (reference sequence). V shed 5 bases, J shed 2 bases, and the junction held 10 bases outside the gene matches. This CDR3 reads CASSTSLREGPYEQYF. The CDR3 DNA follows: TGTGCCAGCAGCACGTCTTTGCGGGAGGGGCCCTACGAGCAGTACTTC.

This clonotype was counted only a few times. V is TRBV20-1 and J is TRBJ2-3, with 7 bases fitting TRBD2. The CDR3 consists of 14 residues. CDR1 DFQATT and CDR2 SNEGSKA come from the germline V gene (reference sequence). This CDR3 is CRWGLLFCTDTQYF. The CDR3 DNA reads TGCAGATGGGGACTACTTTTTTGCACAGATACGCAGTATTTT.

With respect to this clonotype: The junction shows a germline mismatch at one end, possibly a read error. The CDR3 region has the DNA TGTGCCAGCAGTCCGACGGGGGACCAGGAGACCCAGTACTTC. This translates into CASSPTGDQETQYF. The chain uses TRBV12-3 or TRBV12-4 and TRBJ2-5, with D possibly being TRBD2 (6 bases). CDR3 length: 14 residues.

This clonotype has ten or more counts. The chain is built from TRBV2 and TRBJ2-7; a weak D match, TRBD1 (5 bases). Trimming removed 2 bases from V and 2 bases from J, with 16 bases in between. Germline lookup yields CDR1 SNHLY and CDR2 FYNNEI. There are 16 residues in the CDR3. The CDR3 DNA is TGTGCCAGCAGTGAATCTGTCTGGGCAGGGCCCTACGAGCAGTACTTC. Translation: CASSESVWAGPYEQYF.

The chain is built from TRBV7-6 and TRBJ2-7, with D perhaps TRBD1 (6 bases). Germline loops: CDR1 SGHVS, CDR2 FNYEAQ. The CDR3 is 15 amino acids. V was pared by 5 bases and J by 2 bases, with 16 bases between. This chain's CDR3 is CASSTQDSFPYEQYF. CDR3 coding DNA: TGTGCCAGCAGCACCCAGGACAGCTTCCCCTACGAGCAGTACTTC.

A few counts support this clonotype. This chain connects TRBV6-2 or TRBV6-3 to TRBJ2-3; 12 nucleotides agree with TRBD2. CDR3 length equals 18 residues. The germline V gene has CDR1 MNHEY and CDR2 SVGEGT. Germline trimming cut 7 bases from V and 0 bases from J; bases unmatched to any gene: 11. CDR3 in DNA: TGTGCCAGCACCCAACTAGCGGGGGGCCCAAGGAGCACAGATACGCAGTATTTT. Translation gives CASTQLAGGPRSTDTQYF.

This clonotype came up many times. CDR3 sequence reads: CSGLAGGPDTQYF. The DNA of the CDR3 is TGCAGCGGGCTAGCGGGAGGGCCAGATACGCAGTATTTT. The chain employs TRBV29-1 and TRBJ2-3; 12 bases agree with TRBD2. Germline V gene lookup returns CDR1 SQVTM and CDR2 ANQGSEA. The CDR3 is 13 residues long. V dropped 7 bases and J dropped 4; count of bases not matched to a gene: 3.

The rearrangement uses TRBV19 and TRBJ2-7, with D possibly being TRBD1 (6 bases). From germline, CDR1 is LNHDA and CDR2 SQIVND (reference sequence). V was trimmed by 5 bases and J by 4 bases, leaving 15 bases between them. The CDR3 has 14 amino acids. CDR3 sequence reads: CASSFTGHEYEQYF. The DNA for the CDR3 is TGTGCCAGTAGTTTCACGGGACACGAATACGAGCAGTACTTC.

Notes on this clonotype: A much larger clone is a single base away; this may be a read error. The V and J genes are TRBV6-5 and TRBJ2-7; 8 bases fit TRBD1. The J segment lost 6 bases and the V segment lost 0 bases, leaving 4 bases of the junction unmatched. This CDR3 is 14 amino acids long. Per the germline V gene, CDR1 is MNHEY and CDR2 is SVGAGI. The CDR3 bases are TGTGCCAGCAGTTACTCAGGACAGGGCGCCGAGCAGTACTTC. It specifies CASSYSGQGAEQYF.

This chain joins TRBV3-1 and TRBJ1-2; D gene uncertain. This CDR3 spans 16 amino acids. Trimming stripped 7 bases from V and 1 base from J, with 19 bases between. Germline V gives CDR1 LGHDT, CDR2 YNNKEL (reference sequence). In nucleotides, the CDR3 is TGTGCCAGCACCAACAATGGGATGCAAATTAACTATGGCTACACCTTC. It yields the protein CASTNNGMQINYGYTF.

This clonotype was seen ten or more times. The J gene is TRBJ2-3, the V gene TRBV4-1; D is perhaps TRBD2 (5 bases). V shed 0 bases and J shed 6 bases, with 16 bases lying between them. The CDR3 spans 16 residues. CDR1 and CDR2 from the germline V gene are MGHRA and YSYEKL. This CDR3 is CASSQEKASYDDTQYF. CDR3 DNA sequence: TGCGCCAGCAGCCAAGAGAAGGCTAGCTACGATGATACGCAGTATTTT.

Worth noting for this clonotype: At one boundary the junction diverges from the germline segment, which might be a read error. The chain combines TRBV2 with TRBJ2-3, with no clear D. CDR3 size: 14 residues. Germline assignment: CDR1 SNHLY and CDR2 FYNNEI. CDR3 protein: CASRGGYGPATPYF. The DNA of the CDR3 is TGTGCCAGCCGTGGCGGTTATGGCCCCGCTACGCCGTATTTT.

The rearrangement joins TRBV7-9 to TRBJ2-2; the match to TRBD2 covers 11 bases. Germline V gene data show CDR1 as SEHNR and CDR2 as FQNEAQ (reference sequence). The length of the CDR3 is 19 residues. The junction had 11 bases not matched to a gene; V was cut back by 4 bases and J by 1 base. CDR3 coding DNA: TGTGCCAGCAGCTCGACTAGCGGGACCCTAGCCAAGAACACCGGGGAGCTGTTTTTT. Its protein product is CASSSTSGTLAKNTGELFF.

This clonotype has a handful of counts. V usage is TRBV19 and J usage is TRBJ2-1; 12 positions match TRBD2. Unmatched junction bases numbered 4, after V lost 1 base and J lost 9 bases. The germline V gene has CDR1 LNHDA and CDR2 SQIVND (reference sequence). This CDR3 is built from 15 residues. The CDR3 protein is CASSIGTSGMVEQFF. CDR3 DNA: TGTGCCAGTAGTATAGGGACTAGCGGGATGGTTGAGCAGTTCTTC.

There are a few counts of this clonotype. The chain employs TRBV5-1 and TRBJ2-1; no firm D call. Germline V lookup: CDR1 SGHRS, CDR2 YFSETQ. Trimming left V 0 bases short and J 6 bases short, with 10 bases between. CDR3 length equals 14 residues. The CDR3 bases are TGCGCCAGCAGCTTGGGGCCCCAACCCAATGAGCAGTTCTTC. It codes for CASSLGPQPNEQFF.

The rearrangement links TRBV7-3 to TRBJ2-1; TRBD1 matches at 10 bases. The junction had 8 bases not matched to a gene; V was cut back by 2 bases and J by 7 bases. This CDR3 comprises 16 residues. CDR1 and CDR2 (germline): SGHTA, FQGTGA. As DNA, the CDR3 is TGTGCCAGCAGCTTATTATCTGGGACAGGGGTTAATGAGCAGTTCTTC. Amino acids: CASSLLSGTGVNEQFF.

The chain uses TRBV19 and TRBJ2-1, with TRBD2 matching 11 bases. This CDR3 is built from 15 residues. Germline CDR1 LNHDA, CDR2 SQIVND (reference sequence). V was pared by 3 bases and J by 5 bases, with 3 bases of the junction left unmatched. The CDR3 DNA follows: TGTGCCAGTAGTATGACTAGCGGGATACACAATGAGCAGTTCTTC. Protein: CASSMTSGIHNEQFF.

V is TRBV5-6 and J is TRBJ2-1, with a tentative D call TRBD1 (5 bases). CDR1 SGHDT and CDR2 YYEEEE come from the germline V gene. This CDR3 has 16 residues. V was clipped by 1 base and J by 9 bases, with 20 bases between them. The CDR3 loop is CASSLRALGWGGEQFF. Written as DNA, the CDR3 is TGTGCCAGCAGCTTGCGGGCCCTCGGATGGGGCGGTGAGCAGTTCTTC.

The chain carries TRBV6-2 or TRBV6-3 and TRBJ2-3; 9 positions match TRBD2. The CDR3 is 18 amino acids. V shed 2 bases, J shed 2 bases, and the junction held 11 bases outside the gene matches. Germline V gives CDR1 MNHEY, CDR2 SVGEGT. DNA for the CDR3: TGTGCCAGCAGTTACCAGGCTAGCGGGAATGGATACACAGATACGCAGTATTTT. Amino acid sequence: CASSYQASGNGYTDTQYF.

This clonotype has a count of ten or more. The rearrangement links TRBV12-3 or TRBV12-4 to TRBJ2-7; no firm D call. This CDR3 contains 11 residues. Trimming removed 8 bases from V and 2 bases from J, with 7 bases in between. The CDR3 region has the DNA TGTGCCAGCGGCAGAGCCTACGAGCAGTACTTC. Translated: CASGRAYEQYF.

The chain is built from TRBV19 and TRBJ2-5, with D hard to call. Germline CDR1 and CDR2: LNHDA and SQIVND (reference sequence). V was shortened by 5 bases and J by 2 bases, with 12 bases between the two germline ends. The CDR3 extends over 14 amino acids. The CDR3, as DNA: TGTGCCAGTAGTGCCTATAAGGATCAAGAGACCCAGTACTTC. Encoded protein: CASSAYKDQETQYF.

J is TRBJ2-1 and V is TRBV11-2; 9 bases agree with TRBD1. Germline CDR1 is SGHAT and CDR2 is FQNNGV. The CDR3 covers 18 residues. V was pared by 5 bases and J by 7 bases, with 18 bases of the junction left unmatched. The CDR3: CASSIHIATGGAYNEQFF. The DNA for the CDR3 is TGTGCCAGCAGCATACATATCGCCACAGGGGGCGCTTATAATGAGCAGTTCTTC.